This T cell receptor (beta chain) derives from a study of tumor-infiltrating lymphocytes in primary liver carcinoma. A constant-region primer primed TCR beta cDNA synthesis from roughly 510 ng of total RNA. Investigators got TCR beta libraries out of three nested multiplex PCR rounds, done with slightly modified ARM-PCR. A C-beta reverse primer and TRBV1-TRBV30 forward primers served in each of the first two PCR rounds, at about 10 cycles apiece. MiXCR was run by TCRdb on the multiplex PCR reads, yielding one entry per CDR3 protein. The data contain 100,000 or so distinct CDR3 sequences, roughly 80% of them seen just once; the ten biggest clones take up 15% to 25%. In germline, CDR1 is MNHEY, CDR2 SVGAGI. This CDR3 contains 14 residues. Comments on this clonotype: Compared with germline, one end of the junction differs, possibly owing to a read error.

Investigators took RNA and DNA out together from 20-30 mg of unsorted bulk tissue. The sequencing sample was made of liver tumor tissue from sampling region 3. Described subset: tumor region T3, left-lateral pole. The TCR was taken from a man aged 40-49 years with primary liver carcinoma and hepatitis B virus infection. This chain joins TRBV6-5 and TRBJ1-1; TRBD1 aligns across 8 bases. Here the CDR3 DNA reads TGTGCCAGCAGTTATCAGGGGGCCAACGCTGAAGCTTTCTTC. This sequence encodes CASSYQGANAEAFF.